This T cell receptor (beta chain) was captured by sequencing in a study of Ad26.COV2.S vaccination and SARS-CoV-2 variants. Study overall: Recipients of Ad26.COV2.S got it intramuscularly, once or twice 56 days apart. Overall study results and limits: It is possible that the TCR breadth and depth analyses underestimated the total T cell responses.

This sample's treatment: about 20 received Ad26.COV2.S at low or high dose, single or two shots; 5 received placebo; per-sample allocation not given. Sampling was done on day 63 after the first vaccine or placebo injection. Recruitment in Boston yielded a donor of adult age, 18-55 years. It was Wuhan-strain SARS-CoV-2 spike that the Ad26 vaccine vector expressed. As to this clone: Its antigen is undetermined.

Method: immunoSEQ multiplex PCR; TCRdb's copy keeps in-frame clones and lacks some. This table has 320,000 or so clones, roughly 90% appearing once. The specimen comprised peripheral blood, sampled in a trial of Ad26.COV2.S vaccine versus placebo. This receptor was obtained from a person between 18 and 60 years old who received the Ad26.COV2.S COVID-19 vaccine or a placebo.

DNA of the CDR3: TGCGCCAGCAGCTTCGCAGGGGGCGAGGGCACAGATACGCAGTATTTT. It specifies CASSFAGGEGTDTQYF. The chain couples TRBV5-1 to TRBJ2-3; 8 positions match TRBD1. From germline, CDR1 is SGHRS and CDR2 YFSETQ. The ends lost 2 bases at V and 1 base at J; junction bases unmatched: 6. CDR3 length equals 16 residues.